This TCR beta chain stems from a study of beta chain features in type 1 diabetes. The CDR3 runs to 14 residues. V dropped 0 bases and J dropped 1 base, with 6 bases sitting between them. Germline V gene data show CDR1 as SGHRS and CDR2 as YFSETQ. This clone was observed a handful of times. Additional DNA sequences in this sample encode the identical CDR3. Sequenced material consisted of expressed TCRB transcripts (all of the isolated RNA was reverse transcribed). TCRdb keeps only in-frame clones here, not all; method: immunoSEQ multiplex PCR. The data contain 200,000 to 250,000 clones, about 30% of them singletons.

Sequencing was performed on central memory CD4+ T cells from blood. This clonotype was obtained from a man aged 25-40 years in good health. The chain links TRBV5-1 to TRBJ2-3, with TRBD1 as a possible D gene (6 bases). The CDR3 is CASSLGTGTDTQYF. As DNA, the CDR3 is TGCGCCAGCAGCTTGGGGACAGGCACAGATACGCAGTATTTT.